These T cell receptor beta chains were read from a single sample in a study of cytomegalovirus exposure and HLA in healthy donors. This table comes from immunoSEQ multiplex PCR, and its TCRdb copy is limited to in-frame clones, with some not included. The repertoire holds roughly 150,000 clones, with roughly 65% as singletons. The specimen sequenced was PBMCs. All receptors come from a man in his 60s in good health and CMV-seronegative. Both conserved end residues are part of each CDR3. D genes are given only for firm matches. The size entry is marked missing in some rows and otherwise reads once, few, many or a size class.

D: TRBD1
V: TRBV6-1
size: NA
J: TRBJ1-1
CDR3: CASSLRTGSQAFF
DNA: TGTGCCAGCAGTCTGCGGACAGGGTCTCAAGCTTTCTTT

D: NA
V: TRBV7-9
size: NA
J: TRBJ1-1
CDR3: CASGGAGFRAFF
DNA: TGTGCCAGCGGAGGGGCAGGGTTTCGAGCTTTCTTT

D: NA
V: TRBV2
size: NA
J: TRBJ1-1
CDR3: CASRNPQMNTEAFF
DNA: TGTGCCAGCAGAAACCCGCAGATGAACACTGAAGCTTTCTTT

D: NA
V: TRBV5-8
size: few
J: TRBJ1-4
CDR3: CASSSAAGANEKLFF
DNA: TGTGCCAGCAGCAGCGCAGCAGGGGCTAATGAAAAACTGTTTTTT

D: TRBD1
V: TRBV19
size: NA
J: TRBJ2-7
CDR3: CASSVGQGTGLAYEQYF
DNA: TGTGCCAGTAGTGTGGGACAGGGGACGGGACTCGCCTACGAGCAGTACTTC

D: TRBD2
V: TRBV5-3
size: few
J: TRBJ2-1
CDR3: CARSLGGRAQNEQFF
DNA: TGTGCCAGAAGCTTAGGCGGGAGGGCCCAGAATGAGCAGTTCTTC

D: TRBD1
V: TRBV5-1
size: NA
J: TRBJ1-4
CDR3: CASSSGTENEKLFF
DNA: TGCGCCAGCAGCTCCGGGACAGAAAATGAAAAACTGTTTTTT

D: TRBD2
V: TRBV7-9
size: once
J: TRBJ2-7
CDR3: CASRSSGSYEQYF
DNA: TGTGCCAGCCGCTCTAGCGGGAGTTACGAGCAGTACTTC

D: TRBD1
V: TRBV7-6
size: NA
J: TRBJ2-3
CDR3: CASSVQGAPDTQYF
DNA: TGTGCCAGCAGCGTCCAGGGGGCCCCTGATACGCAGTATTTT

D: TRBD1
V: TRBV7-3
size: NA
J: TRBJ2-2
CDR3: CASSHSGTGGFSGELFF
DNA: TGTGCCAGCAGTCACTCCGGGACAGGGGGCTTCAGCGGGGAGCTGTTTTTT

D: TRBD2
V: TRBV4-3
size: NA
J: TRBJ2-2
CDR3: CASSQAPLAGNTGELFF
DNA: TGCGCCAGCAGCCAAGCCCCGCTAGCGGGGAACACCGGGGAGCTGTTTTTT

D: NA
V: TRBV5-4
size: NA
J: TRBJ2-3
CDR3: CASSSPGLITDTQYF
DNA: TGTGCCAGCAGCTCACCGGGACTGATCACAGATACGCAGTATTTT

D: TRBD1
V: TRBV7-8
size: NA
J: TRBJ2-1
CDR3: CASSLSGQGHNEQFF
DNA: TGTGCCAGCAGCCTATCCGGACAGGGTCACAATGAGCAGTTCTTC

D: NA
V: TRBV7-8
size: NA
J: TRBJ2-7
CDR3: CASSSMPLYEQYF
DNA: TGTGCCAGCAGCTCCATGCCACTCTACGAGCAGTACTTC

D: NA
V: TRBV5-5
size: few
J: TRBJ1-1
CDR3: CASSLGAGWNTEAFF
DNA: TGTGCCAGCAGCTTGGGTGCAGGGTGGAACACTGAAGCTTTCTTT

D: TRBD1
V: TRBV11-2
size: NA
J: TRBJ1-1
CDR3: CASSLGAGGNTEAFF
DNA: TGTGCCAGCAGCTTAGGGGCAGGGGGGAACACTGAAGCTTTCTTT

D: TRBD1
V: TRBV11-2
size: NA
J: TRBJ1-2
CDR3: CASSSGQGAWYGYTF
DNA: TGTGCCAGCAGCTCCGGACAGGGCGCGTGGTATGGCTACACCTTC

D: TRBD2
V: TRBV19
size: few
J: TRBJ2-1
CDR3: CASSRLAGGSDSYNEQFF
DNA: TGTGCCAGTAGTAGACTAGCGGGAGGGTCAGACTCCTACAATGAGCAGTTCTTC

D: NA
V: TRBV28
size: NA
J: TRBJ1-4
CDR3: CASSFRSTNEKLFF
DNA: TGTGCCAGCAGTTTCAGGTCAACTAATGAAAAACTGTTTTTT

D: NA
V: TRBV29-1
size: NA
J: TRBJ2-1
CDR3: CSVPDGAGSYNEQFF
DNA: TGCAGTGTTCCGGATGGAGCGGGCTCCTACAATGAGCAGTTCTTC

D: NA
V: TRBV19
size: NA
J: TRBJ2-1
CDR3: CASSKQVSYNEQFF
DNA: TGTGCCAGTAGTAAGCAGGTGTCCTACAATGAGCAGTTCTTC

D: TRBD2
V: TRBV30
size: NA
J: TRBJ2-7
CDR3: CAWSYGTPGGDEQYF
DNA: TGTGCCTGGAGTTACGGGACTCCGGGAGGCGACGAGCAGTACTTC

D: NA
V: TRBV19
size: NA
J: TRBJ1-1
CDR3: CASSWSRQSATEAFF
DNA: TGTGCCAGTTCATGGAGCCGACAGTCGGCCACTGAAGCTTTCTTT

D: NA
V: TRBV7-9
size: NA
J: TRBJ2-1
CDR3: CASNPRGGNEQFF
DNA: TGTGCCAGCAACCCTCGGGGTGGGAATGAGCAGTTCTTC

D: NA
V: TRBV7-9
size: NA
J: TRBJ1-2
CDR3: CSSSSIALIPGPWDGYTF
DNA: TGTTCCAGCAGCTCGATCGCCTTAATACCGGGTCCCTGGGATGGCTACACCTTC

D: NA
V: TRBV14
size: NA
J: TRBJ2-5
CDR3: CASSPGETQYF
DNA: TGTGCCAGCAGCCCAGGGGAGACCCAGTACTTC

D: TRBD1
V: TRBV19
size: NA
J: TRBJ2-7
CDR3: CASSMAYDRDYEQYF
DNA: TGTGCCAGTAGTATGGCGTACGACAGGGACTACGAGCAGTACTTC

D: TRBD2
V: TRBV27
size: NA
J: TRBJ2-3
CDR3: CASSSRLANTDTQYF
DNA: TGTGCCAGCAGTTCCCGACTAGCGAACACAGATACGCAGTATTTT

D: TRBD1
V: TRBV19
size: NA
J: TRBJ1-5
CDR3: CASSMTGGRGLPQHF
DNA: TGTGCCAGTAGTATGACAGGGGGGAGGGGATTGCCCCAGCATTTT

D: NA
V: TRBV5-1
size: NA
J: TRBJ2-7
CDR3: CASGEGVTPYEQYF
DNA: TGCGCCAGCGGGGAGGGGGTTACCCCCTACGAGCAGTACTTC

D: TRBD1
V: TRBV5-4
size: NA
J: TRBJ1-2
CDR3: CASSLHRGLEVSYGYTF
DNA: TGTGCCAGCAGCTTGCACAGGGGGCTTGAAGTTAGCTATGGCTACACCTTC

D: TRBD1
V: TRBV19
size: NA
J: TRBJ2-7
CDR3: CASTQDTGGEQYF
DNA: TGTGCCAGTACCCAGGATACAGGGGGCGAGCAGTACTTC

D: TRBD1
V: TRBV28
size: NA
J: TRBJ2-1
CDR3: CASSLIDRGTMDEQFF
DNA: TGTGCCAGCAGTTTGATCGACAGGGGAACCATGGATGAGCAGTTCTTC

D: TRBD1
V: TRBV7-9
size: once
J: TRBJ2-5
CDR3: CASKMQGEETQYF
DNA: TGTGCCAGCAAGATGCAGGGGGAAGAGACCCAGTACTTC

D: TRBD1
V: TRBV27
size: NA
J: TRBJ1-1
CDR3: CASSLSIPGQGAEAFF
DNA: TGTGCCAGCAGTTTATCGATACCGGGACAGGGGGCTGAAGCTTTCTTT

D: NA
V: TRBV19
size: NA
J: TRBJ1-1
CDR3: CASSSSQGPEAFF
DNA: TGTGCCAGTAGTTCCTCACAGGGACCTGAAGCTTTCTTT

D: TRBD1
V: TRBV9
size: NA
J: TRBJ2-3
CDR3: CASSGQGVAIGPYTDTQYF
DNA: TGTGCCAGCAGCGGACAGGGGGTCGCGATCGGACCTTACACAGATACGCAGTATTTT

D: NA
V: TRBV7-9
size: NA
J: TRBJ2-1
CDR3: CASSSPLTIAQFF
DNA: TGTGCCAGCAGTTCCCCTCTTACAATCGCGCAGTTCTTC

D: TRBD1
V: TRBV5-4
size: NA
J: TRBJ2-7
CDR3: CASSVGTGVYEQYF
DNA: TGTGCCAGCAGCGTCGGGACAGGGGTTTACGAGCAGTACTTC

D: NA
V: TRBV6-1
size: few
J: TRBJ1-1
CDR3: CASSGATPGAFF
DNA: TGTGCCAGCAGTGGGGCGACCCCTGGGGCTTTCTTT

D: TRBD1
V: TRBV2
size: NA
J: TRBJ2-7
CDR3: CASGRQGGEQYF
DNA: TGTGCCAGCGGTAGACAGGGGGGCGAGCAGTACTTC

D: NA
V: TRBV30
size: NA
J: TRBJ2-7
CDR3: CACQGGEQYF
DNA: TGTGCCTGTCAGGGGGGCGAGCAGTACTTC

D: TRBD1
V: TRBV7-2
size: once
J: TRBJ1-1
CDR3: CASSLGDRGDTEAFF
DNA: TGTGCCAGCAGCTTAGGGGACAGGGGTGACACTGAAGCTTTCTTT

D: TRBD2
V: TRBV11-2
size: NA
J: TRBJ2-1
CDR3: CASSLSGRAGNEQFF
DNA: TGTGCCAGCAGCTTGAGCGGGAGGGCGGGGAATGAGCAGTTCTTC

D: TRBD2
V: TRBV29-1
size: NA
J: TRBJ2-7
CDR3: CSVAGASGTSYEQYF
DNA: TGCAGCGTTGCGGGGGCTAGCGGGACCTCCTACGAGCAGTACTTC

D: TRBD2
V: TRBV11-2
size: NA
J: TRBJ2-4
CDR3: CASSSDPSGRRLASKNIQYF
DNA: TGTGCCAGCAGCTCAGACCCCTCGGGCAGACGACTAGCCTCGAAAAACATTCAGTACTTC

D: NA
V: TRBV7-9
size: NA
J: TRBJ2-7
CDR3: CASSLARAPGAGLYEQYF
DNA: TGTGCCAGCAGCTTAGCGCGAGCTCCAGGGGCAGGACTCTACGAGCAGTACTTC

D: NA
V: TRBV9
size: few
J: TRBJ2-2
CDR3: CASSVGQNTGELFF
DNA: TGTGCCAGCAGCGTAGGACAGAACACCGGGGAGCTGTTTTTT